This passage covers 14 T cell receptor beta chains from one sample sequenced in a study of blood T cell repertoires in COVID-19. Libraries were prepared by immunoSEQ multiplex PCR; TCRdb keeps only in-frame clonotypes and omits some of them. This sample has about 400,000 clones, with nearly 90% found just once. Material for sequencing was PBMCs or T cells enriched from blood (not recorded which). These TCRs come from a woman aged 18 to 35 with acute COVID-19.

This chain uses TRBV28 with TRBJ1-4; D may be TRBD1 (6 bases). The CDR3 consists of 14 residues. Germline CDR1 and CDR2: MDHEN and SYDVKM. The V end was cut by 7 bases, the J end by 4 bases, with 13 bases between. CDR3 residues: CASKLTGLNEKLFF. The CDR3 coding sequence is TGTGCCAGCAAGCTGACAGGCCTTAATGAAAAACTGTTTTTT.

This chain links TRBV2 with TRBJ2-5, with a possible D match to TRBD1 (5 bases). The CDR3 runs to 14 residues. Germline V gene sequence: CDR1 SNHLY, CDR2 FYNNEI. V lost 4 bases, J lost 3 bases, and 12 bases lay in between. This CDR3 is CASSVGHKKETQYF. CDR3 nucleotides: TGTGCCAGCAGTGTGGGGCACAAGAAAGAGACCCAGTACTTC.

V gene TRBV19 combines with J gene TRBJ1-1; D is perhaps TRBD1 (6 bases). CDR3 length: 14 residues. Germline V gene data show CDR1 as LNHDA and CDR2 as SQIVND (reference sequence). The V end lost 3 bases, the J end lost 1 base, and 9 bases lay between the germline ends. Written as DNA, the CDR3 is TGTGCCAGTAGTATCCGAGGGGGGAACACTGAAGCTTTCTTT. Amino acid sequence: CASSIRGGNTEAFF.

The chain carries TRBV9 and TRBJ2-1; TRBD1 might be the D (5 bases). The CDR3 consists of 13 residues. Germline assignment: CDR1 SGDLS and CDR2 YYNGEE. The ends were cut back, 3 bases at V and 8 bases at J, with 12 bases in the middle. The CDR3 DNA follows: TGTGCCAGCAGCGGCCCCGGACACGATGAGCAGTTCTTC. Translated: CASSGPGHDEQFF.

The chain joins TRBV7-9 to TRBJ1-3; a weak D match, TRBD1 (6 bases). The germline CDR1 and CDR2 sequences are SEHNR and FQNEAQ (reference sequence). The CDR3 length is 13 residues. V gave up 11 bases and J gave up 0 bases, with 11 bases separating them. CDR3 region: CASSGDSGNTIYF. The CDR3 DNA reads as TGTGCCTCGTCAGGGGACTCTGGAAACACCATATATTTT.

The chain joins TRBV7-7 to TRBJ2-1, with D possibly matching TRBD2 (5 bases). The CDR3 runs 18 residues. CDR1 and CDR2 (germline): SSHAT, FNYEAQ (reference sequence). The V and J ends lost 1 base and 3 bases respectively, with 19 bases between them. DNA of the CDR3: TGTGCCAGCAGCTTAGGGGGAGATCTCCGATCGAGCTACAATGAGCAGTTCTTC. Encoded protein: CASSLGGDLRSSYNEQFF.

CDR3 sequence (DNA): TGTGCCAGCAGTTTATCTCAGCGGATCAGCTCCTACGAGCAGTACTTC. It encodes CASSLSQRISSYEQYF. The chain employs TRBV27 and TRBJ2-7, with a tentative D call TRBD2 (5 bases). The CDR3 totals 16 residues. Germline values: CDR1 MNHEY, CDR2 SMNVEV (reference sequence). Deletions cut 0 bases from V and 0 bases from J, with 12 bases between.

CDR3 region: CASSQSTGSNQPQHF. CDR3 DNA sequence: TGCGCCAGCAGCCAAAGCACAGGGAGCAATCAGCCCCAGCATTTT. The rearrangement joins TRBV4-1 to TRBJ1-5; the D gene is possibly TRBD1 (6 bases). The CDR3 runs 15 residues. Germline assignment: CDR1 MGHRA and CDR2 YSYEKL. Trimming stripped 2 bases from V and 1 base from J, with 9 bases between.

This chain joins TRBV27 and TRBJ2-7; D not certain. The germline V gene encodes CDR1 MNHEY and CDR2 SMNVEV (reference sequence). The CDR3 contains 12 residues. V was trimmed by 6 bases and J by 6 bases, leaving 12 bases between them. The CDR3 DNA sequence: TGTGCCAGCAGCGGGTCTTATAGCGAGCAGTACTTC. Translation: CASSGSYSEQYF.

The gene calls are TRBV12-5 and TRBJ1-3; 7 positions agree with TRBD1. Per the germline V gene, CDR1 is LGHNT and CDR2 is FRNRAP. The CDR3 covers 18 residues. V dropped 4 bases and J dropped 0; count of bases not matched to a gene: 12. CDR3 nucleotides: TGTGCTAGTGGTTCCGTGGACAGGATCCTAAACTCTGGAAACACCATATATTTT. As protein: CASGSVDRILNSGNTIYF.

The V and J genes are TRBV5-6 and TRBJ2-5; tentative D call: TRBD2 (6 bases). Germline V gene data show CDR1 as SGHDT and CDR2 as YYEEEE. V was clipped by 0 bases and J by 5 bases, with 14 bases between them. The CDR3 loop spans 15 amino acids. The CDR3 spells CASSLGGAEGETQYF. CDR3 sequence (DNA): TGTGCCAGCAGCTTGGGCGGGGCCGAGGGGGAGACCCAGTACTTC.

The J gene is TRBJ1-4, the V gene TRBV9, with no clear D. V shed 3 bases and J shed 8 bases, with 20 bases lying between them. The CDR3 covers 16 residues. Germline-derived CDR1 and CDR2 are SGDLS and YYNGEE. The CDR3 loop reads CASSGGSGLIDEKLFF. In DNA, the CDR3 is TGTGCCAGCAGCGGCGGGTCCGGTCTTATCGACGAAAAACTGTTTTTT.

V and J are TRBV11-2 and TRBJ1-2; D call uncertain. There are 12 residues in the CDR3. CDR1 is SGHAT and CDR2 is FQNNGV in the germline V gene. Trimming shortened V by 2 bases and J by 8 bases, and 9 bases separated the two germline ends. This chain's CDR3 is CASSLSLRGYTF. The DNA of the CDR3 is TGTGCCAGCAGCTTATCTCTACGGGGCTACACCTTC.

J is TRBJ2-7 and V is TRBV7-8, with 8 nucleotides matching TRBD2. V was pared by 2 bases and J by 7 bases, with 10 bases of the junction left unmatched. Looked up from germline, CDR1 is SGHVS and CDR2 is FQNEAQ. CDR3 length: 15 residues. The CDR3 sequence: CASSLRFQRGIEQYF. CDR3 nucleotide sequence: TGTGCCAGCAGCTTAAGGTTCCAGCGGGGGATTGAGCAGTACTTC.